A selection of T cell receptor beta chains follows, all from one sample in a study of T-cell memory formation after mild COVID-19. TCRdb re-analysed the 5' RACE reads in MiXCR, keeping a single row per CDR3 protein. The sample includes a few hundred thousand distinct CDR3 sequences, 15% to 20% of them seen just once. Sequences were obtained from PBMCs or a T cell subset sorted from them (not recorded which). The receptors derive from a man aged 18 to 30 who had mild COVID-19 (a few samples of this study predate the infection). Cell type and time point are not known. The CDR3 runs from the conserved cysteine through the conserved F or W. The order of the fields is D gene, clone size, J gene, V gene, CDR3 DNA, CDR3 protein. The D gene is left open where the match is weak. Rows give clone size only sometimes, using once, few, many, or a class for an expanded clone.

d_call: TRBD1
clone_size: few
j_call: TRBJ2-7
v_call: TRBV20-1
cdr3_nt: TGCAGTGCCGGGACAGCCTACGAGCAGTACTTC
cdr3_aa: CSAGTAYEQYF

d_call: -
clone_size: -
j_call: TRBJ1-1
v_call: TRBV28
cdr3_nt: TGTGCCAGCAGTTTCGGTGGAAGGCCTGAAGCTTTCTTT
cdr3_aa: CASSFGGRPEAFF

d_call: -
clone_size: many
j_call: TRBJ1-2
v_call: TRBV20-1
cdr3_nt: TGCAGTGCTAGGTTCAGGCTATCTTCAGGCTACACCTTC
cdr3_aa: CSARFRLSSGYTF

d_call: TRBD1
clone_size: once
j_call: TRBJ1-2
v_call: TRBV6-9
cdr3_nt: TGTGCCAGCTTGACAGGGGACTATGGCTACACCTTC
cdr3_aa: CASLTGDYGYTF

d_call: -
clone_size: few
j_call: TRBJ2-6
v_call: TRBV4-3
cdr3_nt: TGCGCCAGCAGCCAAGATCAAAGTTTATGGGGGGAGTTGACTGGGGCCAACGTCCTGACTTTC
cdr3_aa: CASSQDQSLWGELTGANVLTF

d_call: -
clone_size: -
j_call: TRBJ2-2
v_call: TRBV7-2
cdr3_nt: TGTGCCAGCAGCCCCCGGCCGTCCGACGGGGAGCTGTTTTTT
cdr3_aa: CASSPRPSDGELFF

d_call: TRBD2
clone_size: many
j_call: TRBJ2-5
v_call: TRBV4-3
cdr3_nt: TGCGCCAGCAGCCAAGATGTGGGGACTAGCGGGGGAGGAAAGACCCAGTACTTC
cdr3_aa: CASSQDVGTSGGGKTQYF

d_call: -
clone_size: -
j_call: TRBJ1-2
v_call: TRBV20-1
cdr3_nt: TGCAGTGCCGTGACAGTAAACTATGGCTACACCTTC
cdr3_aa: CSAVTVNYGYTF

d_call: -
clone_size: -
j_call: TRBJ2-7
v_call: TRBV5-4
cdr3_nt: TGTGCCAGCAGCTCCGGGGGCGCCGAGCAGTACTTC
cdr3_aa: CASSSGGAEQYF

d_call: TRBD1
clone_size: -
j_call: TRBJ1-2
v_call: TRBV4-3
cdr3_nt: TGCGCCAGCAGCCAAGATTGGAGGGGGCGCAACTATGGCTACACCTTC
cdr3_aa: CASSQDWRGRNYGYTF

d_call: -
clone_size: many
j_call: TRBJ2-2
v_call: TRBV10-3
cdr3_nt: TGTGCCATCAGTGAGTTCGGGGGATACACCGGGGAGCTGTTTTTT
cdr3_aa: CAISEFGGYTGELFF

d_call: -
clone_size: many
j_call: TRBJ2-7
v_call: TRBV12-3/TRBV12-4
cdr3_nt: TGTGCCAGCAGTTTAGGGGATTTAGGCGAGCAGTACTTC
cdr3_aa: CASSLGDLGEQYF

d_call: TRBD2
clone_size: -
j_call: TRBJ2-2
v_call: TRBV4-3
cdr3_nt: TGCGCCAGCAGCGGGGGAGGGTTGGACACCGGGGAGCTGTTTTTT
cdr3_aa: CASSGGGLDTGELFF

d_call: TRBD1
clone_size: -
j_call: TRBJ1-1
v_call: TRBV20-1
cdr3_nt: TGCAGTGATAGAGATAGGGTCAGGGGGGGCACTGAAGCTTTCTTT
cdr3_aa: CSDRDRVRGGTEAFF

d_call: TRBD2
clone_size: -
j_call: TRBJ2-7
v_call: TRBV6-6
cdr3_nt: TGTGCCAGCAGTACCCTGGGGGGGTCCTACGAGCAGTACTTC
cdr3_aa: CASSTLGGSYEQYF

d_call: -
clone_size: -
j_call: TRBJ2-1
v_call: TRBV2
cdr3_nt: TGTGCCAGCACTGGGACTGCCTCCTACAATGAGCAGTTCTTC
cdr3_aa: CASTGTASYNEQFF

d_call: -
clone_size: many
j_call: TRBJ2-1
v_call: TRBV7-2
cdr3_nt: TGTGCCAGCAGCTTAGGTGGGGGGCCCTTGTTCTTC
cdr3_aa: CASSLGGGPLFF

d_call: -
clone_size: -
j_call: TRBJ2-5
v_call: TRBV4-3
cdr3_nt: TGCGCCAGCAGCCAAGATGGGACGACCCAAGAGACCCAGTACTTC
cdr3_aa: CASSQDGTTQETQYF

d_call: TRBD1
clone_size: many
j_call: TRBJ2-1
v_call: TRBV5-1
cdr3_nt: TGCGCCAGCAGCTTCTCCGGGACAGGGATCATGATGAATGAGCAGTTCTTC
cdr3_aa: CASSFSGTGIMMNEQFF

d_call: TRBD1
clone_size: few
j_call: TRBJ2-1
v_call: TRBV5-1
cdr3_nt: TGCGCCAGCAGCTTGGCAGGGGGTACCTCCTACAATGAGCAGTTCTTC
cdr3_aa: CASSLAGGTSYNEQFF

d_call: TRBD2
clone_size: -
j_call: TRBJ2-3
v_call: TRBV5-4
cdr3_nt: TGTGCCAGCAGCCCCGGGGGGGGGTTAGATGCGCAGTATTTT
cdr3_aa: CASSPGGGLDAQYF

d_call: -
clone_size: few
j_call: TRBJ2-4
v_call: TRBV12-3/TRBV12-4
cdr3_nt: TGTGCCAGCAGCCAAACAGGAAACATTCAGTACTTC
cdr3_aa: CASSQTGNIQYF

d_call: -
clone_size: -
j_call: TRBJ2-1
v_call: TRBV30
cdr3_nt: TGTGCCTGGAGTCCGGTCGGCCCGTGGCAGTTCTTC
cdr3_aa: CAWSPVGPWQFF

d_call: TRBD1
clone_size: -
j_call: TRBJ1-1
v_call: TRBV10-3
cdr3_nt: TGTGCCATCAGAGGGACAGACAACACTGAAGCTTTCTTT
cdr3_aa: CAIRGTDNTEAFF

d_call: TRBD1
clone_size: -
j_call: TRBJ2-1
v_call: TRBV9
cdr3_nt: TGTGCCAGCAGCCCTAGGGGGCTCATGAATGAGCAGTTCTTC
cdr3_aa: CASSPRGLMNEQFF

d_call: -
clone_size: few
j_call: TRBJ2-5
v_call: TRBV25-1
cdr3_nt: TGTGCCAGCAGTGTGCCGGGGGCCGTGGAGACCCAGTACTTC
cdr3_aa: CASSVPGAVETQYF

d_call: -
clone_size: -
j_call: TRBJ1-1
v_call: TRBV5-1
cdr3_nt: TGCGCCAGCGCCAGTTCGATGAACACTGAAGCTTTCTTT
cdr3_aa: CASASSMNTEAFF

d_call: -
clone_size: -
j_call: TRBJ2-2
v_call: TRBV6-2/TRBV6-3
cdr3_nt: TGTGCCAGCATCCGGGGGATAACCGGGGAGCTGTTTTTT
cdr3_aa: CASIRGITGELFF

d_call: -
clone_size: -
j_call: TRBJ1-1
v_call: TRBV5-5
cdr3_nt: TGTGCCAGCAGCTCTTCCGGGACGGGGAACACTGAAGCTTTCTTT
cdr3_aa: CASSSSGTGNTEAFF

d_call: -
clone_size: -
j_call: TRBJ2-5
v_call: TRBV20-1
cdr3_nt: TGCAGTGCTGCTAACGACAGGTCGGGTGTAGAGACCCAGTACTTC
cdr3_aa: CSAANDRSGVETQYF

d_call: TRBD1
clone_size: -
j_call: TRBJ1-5
v_call: TRBV7-4
cdr3_nt: TGTGCCAGCAGCTCGGACAGGGAGTATCAGCCCCAGCATTTT
cdr3_aa: CASSSDREYQPQHF

d_call: TRBD1
clone_size: -
j_call: TRBJ2-2
v_call: TRBV7-8
cdr3_nt: TGTGCCAGCAGCCCGAGGACAGGGGTGAACACCGGGGAGCTGTTTTTT
cdr3_aa: CASSPRTGVNTGELFF

d_call: TRBD1
clone_size: -
j_call: TRBJ1-4
v_call: TRBV7-8
cdr3_nt: TGTGCCAGCACACCCGACGCAGGGGGCAGTGGAAAACTGTTTTTT
cdr3_aa: CASTPDAGGSGKLFF

d_call: -
clone_size: -
j_call: TRBJ1-6
v_call: TRBV7-2
cdr3_nt: TGTGCCAGCAGCCCCCAGCTTTATAATTCACCCCTCCACTTT
cdr3_aa: CASSPQLYNSPLHF

d_call: TRBD1
clone_size: -
j_call: TRBJ2-7
v_call: TRBV6-5
cdr3_nt: TGTGCCAGCAGAACCCCCCAGGGGGCTTACGAGCAGTACTTC
cdr3_aa: CASRTPQGAYEQYF

d_call: -
clone_size: -
j_call: TRBJ1-2
v_call: TRBV12-3/TRBV12-4
cdr3_nt: TGTGCCACTGACGTGGGGGTGAGGGGGTATGGCTACACCTTC
cdr3_aa: CATDVGVRGYGYTF

d_call: TRBD2
clone_size: -
j_call: TRBJ2-3
v_call: TRBV6-2/TRBV6-3
cdr3_nt: TGTGCCAGCAGCCGAGCGGGGGAGGCATATACGCAGTATTTT
cdr3_aa: CASSRAGEAYTQYF

d_call: -
clone_size: -
j_call: TRBJ1-2
v_call: TRBV6-5
cdr3_nt: TGTGCCAGCAGTTTACACGGACAGTTTAACTATGGCTACACCTTC
cdr3_aa: CASSLHGQFNYGYTF

d_call: TRBD1
clone_size: few
j_call: TRBJ1-1
v_call: TRBV24-1
cdr3_nt: TGTGCCACCAGTGATGGGCAGGGGGCGCCGAGCACTGAAGCTTTCTTT
cdr3_aa: CATSDGQGAPSTEAFF

d_call: -
clone_size: many
j_call: TRBJ1-2
v_call: TRBV6-4
cdr3_nt: TGTGCCAGCAGTGATGGGAACTATGGCTACACCTTC
cdr3_aa: CASSDGNYGYTF

d_call: -
clone_size: -
j_call: TRBJ1-5
v_call: TRBV12-5
cdr3_nt: TGTGCTAGTGCCGCGCCAGATGGGCCCCAGCATTTT
cdr3_aa: CASAAPDGPQHF

d_call: TRBD1
clone_size: -
j_call: TRBJ1-5
v_call: TRBV7-2
cdr3_nt: TGTGCCAGCAGCTCGTACAGGGGTTCGAGCAATCAGCCCCAGCATTTT
cdr3_aa: CASSSYRGSSNQPQHF

d_call: -
clone_size: -
j_call: TRBJ2-1
v_call: TRBV7-8
cdr3_nt: TGTGCCAGCACCGGACCCCACCCGGGGGCAGTGGATGAGCAGTTCTTC
cdr3_aa: CASTGPHPGAVDEQFF

d_call: -
clone_size: many
j_call: TRBJ1-4
v_call: TRBV6-5
cdr3_nt: TGTGCCAGCAGTCTTAGGGAAGACGGTGAAAAACTGTTTTTT
cdr3_aa: CASSLREDGEKLFF

d_call: -
clone_size: few
j_call: TRBJ1-2
v_call: TRBV4-2
cdr3_nt: TGTGCCAGCAGCCAGTCCTCGCAGGTGGACTACACCTTC
cdr3_aa: CASSQSSQVDYTF